What follows are 14 T cell receptor beta chains derived from one specimen sequenced in a study of T cells in Graves' hyperthyroidism and ophthalmopathy. Using RNA transcripts as the source, TCR beta CDR3 regions were amplified. The TCR CDR3 first-round RT-PCR relied on the HTBI primer set. TCRdb fed the multiplex PCR reads into MiXCR, producing one record per CDR3 protein. In the table there are approximately 700,000 distinct CDR3 sequences, less than 45% of which are singletons. Sequencing input: peripheral blood or thyroid tissue (not recorded which). The receptors stem from an adult man with Graves' disease, either hyperthyroidism or ophthalmopathy (not recorded which).

Details on this clonotype: A much bigger clone sits one base away, suggesting this may be a read error. This chain connects TRBV15 to TRBJ1-1, with D possibly TRBD1 on 6 matching bases. This CDR3 has 11 amino acids. The germline CDR1 and CDR2 sequences are LNHNV and YYDKDF (reference sequence). Trimming shortened V by 7 bases and J by 11 bases, and 14 bases separated the two germline ends. The chain's CDR3 is CATTGRQEAFF. DNA of the CDR3: TGTGCCACCACTGGGAGACAGGAGGCTTTCTTT. Complete variable domain (other parts from reference TRBV15 and TRBJ1-1): DAMVIQNPRYQVTQFGKPVTLSCSQTLNHNVMYWYQQKSSQAPKLLFHYYDKDFNNEADTPDNFQSRRPNTSFCFLDIRSPGLGDTAMYLCATTGRQEAFFGQGTRLTVV.

This clonotype came up a few times. J is TRBJ1-6 and V is TRBV6-1; D may be TRBD1 (5 bases). The CDR3 loop spans 15 amino acids. The V gene's germline CDR1 is MNHNS and CDR2 SASEGT. V dropped 4 bases and J dropped 7 bases, with 14 bases sitting between them. This CDR3 is CASSVQVNGNSPLHF. CDR3 in DNA: TGTGCCAGCAGTGTACAGGTTAACGGGAATTCACCCCTCCACTTT.

The V gene is TRBV10-3, the J gene TRBJ1-1; D is uncertain. The ends were cut back, 6 bases at V and 14 bases at J, with 34 bases in the middle. The CDR3 length is 17 residues. Per germline, CDR1 ENHRY and CDR2 SYGVKD. The CDR3 DNA is TGTGCCATCAGCAAGCGGGAGGAAGGCGAGGAGCAGTCCAGACCATTCTTT. Translating gives CAISKREEGEEQSRPFF.

The rearrangement uses TRBV7-9 and TRBJ1-1; D unclear. The CDR3 covers 14 residues. Germline CDR1 and CDR2: SEHNR and FQNEAQ (reference sequence). V gave up 5 bases and J gave up 1 base, with 11 bases separating them. The CDR3 sequence: CASSPLQRNTEAFF. The DNA for the CDR3 is TGTGCCAGCAGCCCGCTACAGAGGAACACTGAAGCTTTCTTT.

The sample holds many counts of this clonotype. The rearrangement joins TRBV11-2 to TRBJ1-5; D perhaps matches TRBD1 (5 bases). Germline CDR1 SGHAT, CDR2 FQNNGV. V was cut by 5 bases and J by 4 bases, with 12 bases left in between. The CDR3 is 14 amino acids. The CDR3 DNA reads as TGTGCCAGCAGCGAAAACAGGAGAAATCAGCCCCAGCATTTT. It codes for CASSENRRNQPQHF.

This clonotype was seen a handful of times. V is TRBV29-1 and J is TRBJ2-7; 13 nucleotides match TRBD2. The CDR3 loop spans 13 amino acids. Germline V gives CDR1 SQVTM, CDR2 ANQGSEA. Unmatched junction bases numbered 7, after V lost 6 bases and J lost 8 bases. The CDR3, as DNA: TGCAGCGTGGCTGGACTAGCGGGAGCAAAGCAGTACTTC. This sequence encodes CSVAGLAGAKQYF.

This clonotype has at least ten counts. The chain joins TRBV20-1 to TRBJ1-2, with 7 nucleotides matching TRBD1. Looked up from germline, CDR1 is DFQATT and CDR2 is SNEGSKA (reference sequence). V lost 0 bases to trimming and J lost 2 bases; unmatched junction nucleotides: 3. This CDR3 is 14 amino acids long. For the CDR3, the DNA is TGCAGTGCTAGAGACGACAGGGCCAACTATGGCTACACCTTC. The encoded protein is CSARDDRANYGYTF.

This clonotype was found many times. The rearrangement links TRBV24-1 to TRBJ2-5, with 8 bases fitting TRBD2. V lost 9 bases and J lost 2; bases outside the gene matches: 7. The germline V gene has CDR1 KGHDR and CDR2 SFDVKD. This CDR3 has 14 residues. The chain's CDR3 is CATQGTRGQETQYF. The CDR3 DNA follows: TGTGCCACCCAAGGGACTAGGGGTCAAGAGACCCAGTACTTC.

This clonotype was observed at least ten times. The chain recombines TRBV15 with TRBJ2-5; D is ambiguous. The CDR3 runs 13 residues. Trimming left V 5 bases short and J 5 bases short, with 12 bases between. Germline V gives CDR1 LNHNV, CDR2 YYDKDF (reference sequence). The CDR3 loop is CATSGIQWETQYF. In DNA form, the CDR3 reads TGTGCCACCAGCGGCATTCAATGGGAGACCCAGTACTTC. The full variable domain, with the rest looked up from reference TRBV15 and TRBJ2-5, is DAMVIQNPRYQVTQFGKPVTLSCSQTLNHNVMYWYQQKSSQAPKLLFHYYDKDFNNEADTPDNFQSRRPNTSFCFLDIRSPGLGDTAMYLCATSGIQWETQYFGPGTRLLVL.

The V gene is TRBV7-9, the J gene TRBJ2-7; 12 nucleotides match TRBD1. The CDR3 extends over 15 amino acids. Germline V lookup: CDR1 SEHNR, CDR2 FQNEAQ (reference sequence). V lost 7 bases and J lost 4; bases outside the gene matches: 8. CDR3: CASNLGTGGRYEQYF. CDR3 coding DNA: TGTGCCAGCAACTTGGGGACAGGGGGCCGGTACGAGCAGTACTTC. Supplemented by reference TRBV7-9 and TRBJ2-7, the full variable domain reads DTGVSQNPRHKITKRGQNVTFRCDPISEHNRLYWYRQTLGQGPEFLTYFQNEAQLEKSRLLSDRFSAERPKGSFSTLEIQRTEQGDSAMYLCASNLGTGGRYEQYFGPGTRLTVT.

This chain's CDR3 is CASGCDRGPYGYTF. The CDR3 DNA reads TGTGCTAGTGGCTGCGACAGGGGTCCGTATGGCTACACCTTC. This chain uses TRBV12-5 with TRBJ1-2; 8 nucleotides agree with TRBD1. CDR3 size: 14 residues. Germline trimming cut 6 bases from V and 5 bases from J; bases unmatched to any gene: 8. Germline V gives CDR1 LGHNT, CDR2 FRNRAP.

DNA for the CDR3: TGTGCCACCAGTGATTTTTCTAGCGGATACACCATATATTTT. This sequence encodes CATSDFSSGYTIYF. The chain is built from TRBV24-1 and TRBJ1-3, with no clear D. The CDR3 runs to 14 residues. Germline CDR1 is KGHDR and CDR2 is SFDVKD. V was cut by 1 base and J by 8 bases, with 11 bases left in between.

The V and J genes are TRBV10-1 and TRBJ2-3; D may be TRBD1 (5 bases). Germline CDR1 and CDR2: WNHNN and SYGVQD (reference sequence). Trimming cost V 0 bases and J 2 bases, with 6 bases left between them. This CDR3 region has 14 residues. The chain's CDR3 is CASSESTVTDTQYF. CDR3 sequence (DNA): TGCGCCAGCAGTGAGTCGACAGTCACAGATACGCAGTATTTT.

The table lists this clonotype with many counts. This chain connects TRBV7-6 to TRBJ2-7; no clear D gene. Germline V gives CDR1 SGHVS, CDR2 FNYEAQ. The CDR3 consists of 12 residues. V was pared by 3 bases and J by 5 bases, with 8 bases between. In DNA form, the CDR3 reads TGTGCCAGCAGCTTCGCTGGAAACGAGCAGTACTTC. Translation: CASSFAGNEQYF.